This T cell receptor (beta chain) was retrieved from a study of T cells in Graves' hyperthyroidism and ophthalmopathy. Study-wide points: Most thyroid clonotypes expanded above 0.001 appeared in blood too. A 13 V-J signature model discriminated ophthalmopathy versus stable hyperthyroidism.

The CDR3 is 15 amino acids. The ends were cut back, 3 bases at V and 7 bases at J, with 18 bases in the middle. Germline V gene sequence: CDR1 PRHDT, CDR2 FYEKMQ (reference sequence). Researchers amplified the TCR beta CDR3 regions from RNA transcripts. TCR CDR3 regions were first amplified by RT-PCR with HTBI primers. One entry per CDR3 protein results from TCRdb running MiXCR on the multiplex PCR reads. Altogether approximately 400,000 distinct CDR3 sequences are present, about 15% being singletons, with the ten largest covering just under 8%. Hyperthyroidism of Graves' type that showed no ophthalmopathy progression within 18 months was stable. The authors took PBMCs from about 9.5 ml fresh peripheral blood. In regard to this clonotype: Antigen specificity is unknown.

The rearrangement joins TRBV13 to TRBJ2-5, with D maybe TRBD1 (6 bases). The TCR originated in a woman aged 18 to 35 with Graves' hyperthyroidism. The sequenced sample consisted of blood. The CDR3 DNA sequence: TGTGCCAGCAGCTTGGCCGACAGGAACTTAAGGACCCAGTACTTC. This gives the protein CASSLADRNLRTQYF.